This entry lists 15 T cell receptor beta chains sequenced from one sample in a study of blood T cell repertoires in COVID-19 (dated by TCRdb to the early 2020s). Library creation used the immunoSEQ multiplex PCR assay. The table comes from immuneACCESS by way of TCRdb, which keeps in-frame sequences with V and J called. Part of the clones is missing from these tables; in studies checked, under half for an unresolved V gene and the rest for unknown reasons. Here the sample has about 66,000 clones; about 86% occur a single time. The top ten clonotypes cover 5.5% to 8% of the sample. The source material was peripheral blood. The receptors were gathered from a man aged 50-59 years with active COVID-19.

The chain combines TRBV5-1 with TRBJ2-7, with 7 bases that match TRBD2. The V gene end was trimmed by 4 bases and the J gene end by 1 base; junction bases not matched to a gene: 11. This CDR3 is built from 16 residues. From germline, CDR1 is SGHRS and CDR2 YFSETQ. Here the CDR3 reads CASSNPLASQSYEQYF. DNA for the CDR3: TGCGCCAGCAGCAACCCACTAGCGTCCCAATCCTACGAGCAGTACTTC.

This sequence joins TRBV13 and TRBJ2-3, with 11 nucleotides matching TRBD2. The germline V gene encodes CDR1 PRHDT and CDR2 FYEKMQ (reference sequence). CDR3 length: 16 amino acids. With V trimmed by 5 bases and J by 4 bases, 8 bases remained unmatched. DNA for the CDR3: TGTGCCAGCAGCCCCCCTAGCGGGGGGCCCCCAGATACGCAGTATTTT. Encoded protein: CASSPPSGGPPDTQYF.

This chain uses TRBV5-6 with TRBJ1-4; 8 bases line up with TRBD1. This CDR3 contains 19 residues. Germline assignment: CDR1 SGHDT and CDR2 YYEEEE. The V gene end was trimmed by 0 bases and the J gene end by 8 bases; junction bases not matched to a gene: 18. The CDR3 loop is CASSLAASRGRGAGEKLFF. The CDR3 DNA sequence: TGTGCCAGCAGCTTGGCCGCAAGCAGGGGGCGCGGGGCTGGGGAAAAACTGTTTTTT.

This clone was found once. V is TRBV3-1 (or the pseudogene TRBV3-2) and J is TRBJ1-2; D uncertain. Deletions cut 1 base from V and 3 bases from J, with 6 bases between. Per germline, CDR1 LGHDT and CDR2 YNNKEL (reference sequence). The CDR3 totals 13 residues. In DNA form, the CDR3 reads TGTGCCAGCAGCCAAGTAGCCTACTATGGCTACACCTTC. It is translated as CASSQVAYYGYTF.

The chain joins TRBV2 to TRBJ2-7; the match to TRBD2 covers 10 bases. The CDR3 spans 16 residues. The V gene's germline CDR1 is SNHLY and CDR2 FYNNEI. V lost 6 bases and J lost 3; bases outside the gene matches: 11. The DNA for the CDR3 is TGTGCCAGCAGCGGCGGGCCCAGCGGGAGGGTCTACGAGCAGTACGTC. Encoded protein: CASSGGPSGRVYEQYV.

This clone was picked up one time. The chain has TRBV30 and TRBJ1-2; 9 bases are a match to TRBD1. From germline, CDR1 is GTSNPN and CDR2 SVGIG (reference sequence). Trimming cost V 5 bases and J 2 bases; bases outside gene matches: 6. CDR3 size: 14 residues. This chain's CDR3 is CAWAGQGRNYGYTF. The CDR3 bases are TGTGCCTGGGCCGGACAGGGGCGGAACTATGGCTACACCTTC.

The chain recombines TRBV4-2 with TRBJ2-1; TRBD1 agrees at 7 bases. After removal of 0 bases from V and 8 bases from J, the junction contained 10 bases not matched to a gene. This CDR3 is 16 amino acids long. Germline-derived CDR1 and CDR2 are LGHNA and YNFKEQ. The CDR3: CASSQERAGGLHEQFF. For the CDR3, the DNA is TGTGCCAGCAGCCAAGAGAGGGCAGGGGGTTTACATGAGCAGTTCTTC.

This chain connects TRBV27 to TRBJ1-2, with 9 bases identical to TRBD1. This CDR3 is 15 amino acids long. The trim removed 4 bases at V and 1 base at J, leaving 4 bases unmatched. CDR1 and CDR2 from the germline V gene are MNHEY and SMNVEV (reference sequence). CDR3 residues: CASSSGQGLNYGYTF. Here the CDR3 DNA reads TGTGCCAGCAGTTCAGGACAGGGGCTTAACTATGGCTACACCTTC.

The rearrangement uses TRBV11-2 and TRBJ1-6; TRBD1 might be the D (6 bases). This CDR3 has 15 residues. CDR1 and CDR2 (germline): SGHAT, FQNNGV. The ends were cut back, 8 bases at V and 10 bases at J, with 21 bases in the middle. The CDR3 loop reads CASVSSPGGGSPLHF. The CDR3 coding sequence is TGTGCCAGCGTATCCTCGCCGGGGGGCGGCTCACCCCTCCACTTT.

This chain links TRBV6-5 with TRBJ2-7; D is ambiguous. The germline V and J ends were trimmed by 0 bases and 7 bases, with 16 bases remaining between them. Germline-derived CDR1 and CDR2 are MNHEY and SVGAGI. The CDR3 consists of 15 residues. Here the CDR3 DNA reads TGTGCCAGCAGTTACTCGATGTCGTCCGATCGGGAGCAGTACTTC. The encoded protein is CASSYSMSSDREQYF.

The chain joins TRBV9 to TRBJ2-5, with D perhaps TRBD2 (6 bases). V was clipped by 0 bases and J by 2 bases, with 14 bases between them. Germline CDR1 and CDR2: SGDLS and YYNGEE. This CDR3 spans 16 amino acids. The CDR3, as DNA: TGTGCCAGCAGCGTAGGACTAGACAGCGTACAAGAGACCCAGTACTTC. This encodes CASSVGLDSVQETQYF.

The chain employs TRBV6-5 and TRBJ1-1; TRBD1 is a possible D gene (5 bases). The CDR3 is 14 amino acids. Trimming pared 7 bases from V and 8 bases from J, leaving 20 bases between. CDR1 is MNHEY and CDR2 is SVGAGI in the germline V gene. CDR3 DNA sequence: TGTGCCAGCAACCGACGGGGGTCGAGGGGCGAAGCTTTCTTT. Translation gives CASNRRGSRGEAFF.

This clone was observed once. The chain joins TRBV18 to TRBJ2-1, with D tentatively TRBD2 (6 bases). Between the trimmed V and J ends, which lost 3 bases and 7 bases, there was a span of 16 bases. Looked up from germline, CDR1 is KGHSH and CDR2 is LQKENI. The CDR3 is made up of 15 amino acids. In DNA, the CDR3 is TGTGCCAGCTCACCGGCGGGAAAAGGAGTGAATGAGCAGTTCTTC. Protein sequence: CASSPAGKGVNEQFF. Supplemented by reference TRBV18 and TRBJ2-1, the full variable domain reads NAGVMQNPRHLVRRRGQEARLRCSPMKGHSHVYWYRQLPEEGLKFMVYLQKENIIDESGMPKERFSAEFPKEGPSILRIQQVVRGDSAAYFCASSPAGKGVNEQFFGPGTRLTVL.

This rearrangement joins TRBV7-8 to TRBJ2-7; D remains ambiguous. The V end was cut by 1 base, the J end by 4 bases, with 8 bases between. The V gene's germline CDR1 is SGHVS and CDR2 FQNEAQ. This CDR3 is built from 13 residues. The CDR3 nucleotides are TGTGCCAGCAGCTTAGTTGATCGGTACGAGCAGTACGTC. It is translated as CASSLVDRYEQYV.

This clone was detected a few times. This chain connects TRBV30 to TRBJ1-4; 7 nucleotides line up with TRBD1. V gave up 2 bases and J gave up 8 bases; unmatched junction bases: 11. The V gene's germline CDR1 is GTSNPN and CDR2 SVGIG (reference sequence). CDR3 length: 15 amino acids. DNA for the CDR3: TGTGCCTGGAGTAAAACAGGGGCCGTGGGGGAAAAACTGTTTTTT. It translates to CAWSKTGAVGEKLFF.